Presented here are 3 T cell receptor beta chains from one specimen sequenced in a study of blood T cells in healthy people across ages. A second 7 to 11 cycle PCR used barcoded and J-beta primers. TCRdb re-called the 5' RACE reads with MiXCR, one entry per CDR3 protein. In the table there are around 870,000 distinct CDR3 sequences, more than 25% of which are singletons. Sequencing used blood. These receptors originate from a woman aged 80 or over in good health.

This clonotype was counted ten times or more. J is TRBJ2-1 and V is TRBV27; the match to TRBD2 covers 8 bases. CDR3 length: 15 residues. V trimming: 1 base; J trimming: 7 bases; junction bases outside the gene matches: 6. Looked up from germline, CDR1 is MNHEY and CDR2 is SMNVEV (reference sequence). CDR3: CASSLWAAGVNEQFF. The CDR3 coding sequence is TGTGCCAGCAGTTTATGGGCAGCGGGGGTTAATGAGCAGTTCTTC.

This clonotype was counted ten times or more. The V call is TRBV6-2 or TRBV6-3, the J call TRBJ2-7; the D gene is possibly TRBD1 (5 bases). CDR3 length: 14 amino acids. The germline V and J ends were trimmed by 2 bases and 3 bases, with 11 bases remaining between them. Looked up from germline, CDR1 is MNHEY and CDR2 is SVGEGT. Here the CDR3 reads CASSYRGLDYEQYF. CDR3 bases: TGTGCCAGCAGTTACAGGGGATTGGACTACGAGCAGTACTTC.

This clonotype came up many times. The CDR3, as DNA: TGTGCCAGCAGCCGTGACAGGGGGCAATACTACGAGCAGTACTTC. This encodes CASSRDRGQYYEQYF. The chain has TRBV6-5 and TRBJ2-7, with 10 positions matching TRBD1. The germline V gene has CDR1 MNHEY and CDR2 SVGAGI. V lost 6 bases to trimming and J lost 3 bases; unmatched junction nucleotides: 8. The CDR3 spans 15 residues.